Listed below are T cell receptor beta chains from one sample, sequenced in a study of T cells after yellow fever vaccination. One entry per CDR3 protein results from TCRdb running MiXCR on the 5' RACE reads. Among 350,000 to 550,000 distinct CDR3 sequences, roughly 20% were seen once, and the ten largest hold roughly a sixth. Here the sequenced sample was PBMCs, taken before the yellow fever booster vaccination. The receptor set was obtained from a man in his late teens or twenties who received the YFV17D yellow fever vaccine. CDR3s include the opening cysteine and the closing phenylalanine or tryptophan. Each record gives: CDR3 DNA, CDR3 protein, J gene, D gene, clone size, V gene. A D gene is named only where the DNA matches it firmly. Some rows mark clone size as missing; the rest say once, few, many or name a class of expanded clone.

CDR3 DNA: TGTGCCATCGGGAACGACAATGAGCAGTTCTTC
CDR3 protein: CAIGNDNEQFF
J gene: TRBJ2-1
D gene: NA
clone size: few
V gene: TRBV6-6

CDR3 DNA: TGTGCCAGCAGGAGGCTTATTAAGCGGGGGAGCTACGAGCAGTACTTC
CDR3 protein: CASRRLIKRGSYEQYF
J gene: TRBJ2-7
D gene: TRBD2
clone size: NA
V gene: TRBV11-2

CDR3 DNA: TGTGCCAGCAGACCTGTGGAGCGGGGACCCACAGATACGCAGTATTTT
CDR3 protein: CASRPVERGPTDTQYF
J gene: TRBJ2-3
D gene: TRBD2
clone size: NA
V gene: TRBV14

CDR3 DNA: TGTGCCAGCAGAGAACCGGGACGGCTCCGAGGACGTGAAAAACTGTTTTTT
CDR3 protein: CASREPGRLRGREKLFF
J gene: TRBJ1-4
D gene: NA
clone size: NA
V gene: TRBV4-2

CDR3 DNA: TGCAGTGCTAGAGGGGGGTTCAGCAGTGAAAAACTGTTTTTT
CDR3 protein: CSARGGFSSEKLFF
J gene: TRBJ1-4
D gene: NA
clone size: NA
V gene: TRBV20-1

CDR3 DNA: TGTGCCAGCAGTTCTGACTGGGATACGCAGTATTTT
CDR3 protein: CASSSDWDTQYF
J gene: TRBJ2-3
D gene: NA
clone size: few
V gene: TRBV7-3

CDR3 DNA: TGTGCCAGCAGCGGGGGGTTGGACGAGCAGTACTTC
CDR3 protein: CASSGGLDEQYF
J gene: TRBJ2-7
D gene: NA
clone size: few
V gene: TRBV7-6

CDR3 DNA: TGTGCCAGCAGCTCAATCGACGGGGAGGGTCGGGGCAATGAGCAGTTCTTC
CDR3 protein: CASSSIDGEGRGNEQFF
J gene: TRBJ2-1
D gene: TRBD2
clone size: few
V gene: TRBV7-9

CDR3 DNA: TGCGCCAGCAGCCCTAGGGGGGCCTACACTGAAGCTTTCTTT
CDR3 protein: CASSPRGAYTEAFF
J gene: TRBJ1-1
D gene: NA
clone size: NA
V gene: TRBV5-1

CDR3 DNA: TGCGCCACCACAGAGACCCAGTACTTC
CDR3 protein: CATTETQYF
J gene: TRBJ2-5
D gene: NA
clone size: few
V gene: TRBV10-1

CDR3 DNA: TGCGCCAGCAGCAGATCGGACAGGGGGCAAGGCGGGGAGCTGTTTTTT
CDR3 protein: CASSRSDRGQGGELFF
J gene: TRBJ2-2
D gene: TRBD1
clone size: few
V gene: TRBV5-1

CDR3 DNA: TGTGCCAGCAGCGTACCTAAGCGGGACAGCCTTAACTATGGCTACACCTTC
CDR3 protein: CASSVPKRDSLNYGYTF
J gene: TRBJ1-2
D gene: TRBD1
clone size: NA
V gene: TRBV9

CDR3 DNA: TGTGCCAGCAGTTTATTCGAGGGTGAGCAGTTCTTC
CDR3 protein: CASSLFEGEQFF
J gene: TRBJ2-1
D gene: NA
clone size: NA
V gene: TRBV27

CDR3 DNA: TGTGCCTGGAGTGTACAAGTGGCAGATGATCAGCCCCAGCATTTT
CDR3 protein: CAWSVQVADDQPQHF
J gene: TRBJ1-5
D gene: NA
clone size: NA
V gene: TRBV30

CDR3 DNA: TGTGCCAGCAGTCTCCGAGGATCGCAAGAGACCCAGTACTTC
CDR3 protein: CASSLRGSQETQYF
J gene: TRBJ2-5
D gene: NA
clone size: few
V gene: TRBV12-3/TRBV12-4

CDR3 DNA: TGTGCCAGCCGCCCTAGCGGGGGGGCCGCAGATGAGCAGTTCTTC
CDR3 protein: CASRPSGGAADEQFF
J gene: TRBJ2-1
D gene: TRBD2
clone size: many
V gene: TRBV4-2

CDR3 DNA: TGCGCCAGCAGCCAAGAGGTCGGTGGGAAAAACATTCAGTACTTC
CDR3 protein: CASSQEVGGKNIQYF
J gene: TRBJ2-4
D gene: NA
clone size: NA
V gene: TRBV4-3

CDR3 DNA: TGCGCCAGCAGCGTGGCTAGCGGGGGGCAAGAGACCCAGTACTTC
CDR3 protein: CASSVASGGQETQYF
J gene: TRBJ2-5
D gene: TRBD2
clone size: few
V gene: TRBV4-1

CDR3 DNA: TGCAGCGTTCCCGGACAGGGCGGCGAGCAGTACTTC
CDR3 protein: CSVPGQGGEQYF
J gene: TRBJ2-7
D gene: TRBD1
clone size: NA
V gene: TRBV29-1

CDR3 DNA: TGCAGTGCCAGGAGGCAGGGTATTTCCGAGCAGTACTTC
CDR3 protein: CSARRQGISEQYF
J gene: TRBJ2-7
D gene: NA
clone size: NA
V gene: TRBV20-1

CDR3 DNA: TGTGCCAGCAGCAAGAGCGGGGGGGCAGAAGAGACCCAGTACTTC
CDR3 protein: CASSKSGGAEETQYF
J gene: TRBJ2-5
D gene: TRBD2
clone size: few
V gene: TRBV7-3

CDR3 DNA: TGTGCCAGCGCTCAGGGCCGGGGCGAAAAACTGTTTTTT
CDR3 protein: CASAQGRGEKLFF
J gene: TRBJ1-4
D gene: NA
clone size: few
V gene: TRBV3-1

CDR3 DNA: TGTGCCAGCAGCACTATTCTCCCTAGATATCCGGGACAGGGGGCTGAAGCTTTCTTT
CDR3 protein: CASSTILPRYPGQGAEAFF
J gene: TRBJ1-1
D gene: TRBD1
clone size: many
V gene: TRBV6-6

CDR3 DNA: TGTGCCTGGAGTCCCGGGACAGGGGTCAATGAGCAGTTCTTC
CDR3 protein: CAWSPGTGVNEQFF
J gene: TRBJ2-1
D gene: TRBD1
clone size: few
V gene: TRBV30

CDR3 DNA: TGCGCCAGCAGCCGCCTCACCTGGAGTAATCAGCCCCAGCATTTT
CDR3 protein: CASSRLTWSNQPQHF
J gene: TRBJ1-5
D gene: NA
clone size: NA
V gene: TRBV4-1

CDR3 DNA: TGTGCCAGCAGCCAAGGAACGGGGGCTCAAGAGACCCAGTACTTC
CDR3 protein: CASSQGTGAQETQYF
J gene: TRBJ2-5
D gene: NA
clone size: few
V gene: TRBV3-1

CDR3 DNA: TGCGCCAGCAGCCAAGCCCCGGGGGGCGCGTCTGGAAACACCATATATTTT
CDR3 protein: CASSQAPGGASGNTIYF
J gene: TRBJ1-3
D gene: NA
clone size: NA
V gene: TRBV4-1

CDR3 DNA: TGCGCCAGCAGCTTGGCCGACAGCCAAGGGGAGACCCAGTACTTC
CDR3 protein: CASSLADSQGETQYF
J gene: TRBJ2-5
D gene: NA
clone size: few
V gene: TRBV5-1

CDR3 DNA: TGTGCCAGCAGCGTGGCAACGTCCGGACACAGGACCGGGGAGCTGTTTTTT
CDR3 protein: CASSVATSGHRTGELFF
J gene: TRBJ2-2
D gene: NA
clone size: NA
V gene: TRBV9

CDR3 DNA: TGTGCCACCAGCAGAGATGCGACTGGTGAGACCCAGTACTTC
CDR3 protein: CATSRDATGETQYF
J gene: TRBJ2-5
D gene: NA
clone size: many
V gene: TRBV15

CDR3 DNA: TGCAGTGCTAGTGGTGTGGGACTAGCAACCTACAATGAGCAGTTCTTC
CDR3 protein: CSASGVGLATYNEQFF
J gene: TRBJ2-1
D gene: TRBD2
clone size: few
V gene: TRBV20-1

CDR3 DNA: TGTGCCAGCAGCTTAGAACCGAGCGTCACGCAGTATTTT
CDR3 protein: CASSLEPSVTQYF
J gene: TRBJ2-3
D gene: NA
clone size: few
V gene: TRBV7-2

CDR3 DNA: TGTGCCAGCAGTCTACAGGGGGGAATGGCTGGCTACACCTTC
CDR3 protein: CASSLQGGMAGYTF
J gene: TRBJ1-2
D gene: TRBD1
clone size: NA
V gene: TRBV12-3/TRBV12-4

CDR3 DNA: TGTGCCAGCAGCCAAGATGGGGCGGGGGGCTCCTACAATGAGCAGTTCTTC
CDR3 protein: CASSQDGAGGSYNEQFF
J gene: TRBJ2-1
D gene: TRBD2
clone size: NA
V gene: TRBV4-2

CDR3 DNA: TGTGCCAGCAGCGCGGGAGGGAATTCACCTTACGAGCAGTACTTC
CDR3 protein: CASSAGGNSPYEQYF
J gene: TRBJ2-7
D gene: TRBD2
clone size: few
V gene: TRBV9

CDR3 DNA: TGCGCCAGCAGCCAAGAGGGCCTAGCGGGGACTGGGGCCAACGTCCTGACTTTC
CDR3 protein: CASSQEGLAGTGANVLTF
J gene: TRBJ2-6
D gene: TRBD2
clone size: NA
V gene: TRBV4-3

CDR3 DNA: TGTGCCAGCAGCCTGGAGGGGTCGACCGCAGATACGCAGTATTTT
CDR3 protein: CASSLEGSTADTQYF
J gene: TRBJ2-3
D gene: NA
clone size: few
V gene: TRBV7-2

CDR3 DNA: TGCGCCAGCAGCTTCCTCTCGGGCACTGGGGCCAACGTCCTGACTTTC
CDR3 protein: CASSFLSGTGANVLTF
J gene: TRBJ2-6
D gene: NA
clone size: few
V gene: TRBV5-1

CDR3 DNA: TGCGCCAGCAGCCAAGAACTGGCGAGTCATCAGCCCCAGCATTTT
CDR3 protein: CASSQELASHQPQHF
J gene: TRBJ1-5
D gene: NA
clone size: few
V gene: TRBV4-3

CDR3 DNA: TGTGCCAGCAGTACAGGAGCAGCAGATACGCAGTATTTT
CDR3 protein: CASSTGAADTQYF
J gene: TRBJ2-3
D gene: NA
clone size: NA
V gene: TRBV6-5

CDR3 DNA: TGCGCCAGCAGCTTACTAGCGGGGGTGTCCTACAATGAGCAGTTCTTC
CDR3 protein: CASSLLAGVSYNEQFF
J gene: TRBJ2-1
D gene: TRBD2
clone size: NA
V gene: TRBV5-1

CDR3 DNA: TGTGCCAGCAGCCAGGAGACAGGGGGCCCACCCCTCCACTTT
CDR3 protein: CASSQETGGPPLHF
J gene: TRBJ1-6
D gene: TRBD1
clone size: NA
V gene: TRBV3-1

CDR3 DNA: TGTGCCAGCAGCAGGACTAGCGGGGTGATCTACGAGCAGTACTTC
CDR3 protein: CASSRTSGVIYEQYF
J gene: TRBJ2-7
D gene: TRBD2
clone size: few
V gene: TRBV7-2

CDR3 DNA: TGTGCCAGCAGCAGGACTAGCGGGCTCCAGGAGACCCAGTACTTC
CDR3 protein: CASSRTSGLQETQYF
J gene: TRBJ2-5
D gene: TRBD2
clone size: NA
V gene: TRBV6-5

CDR3 DNA: TGTGCCAGCAGTTACCGCACTGAAGCTTTCTTT
CDR3 protein: CASSYRTEAFF
J gene: TRBJ1-1
D gene: NA
clone size: NA
V gene: TRBV6-6

CDR3 DNA: TGCAGTGCCATAGCGGATACGCAGTATTTT
CDR3 protein: CSAIADTQYF
J gene: TRBJ2-3
D gene: NA
clone size: NA
V gene: TRBV20-1

CDR3 DNA: TGTGCCAGCAGCGACGCAGGGGAGACCCAGTACTTC
CDR3 protein: CASSDAGETQYF
J gene: TRBJ2-5
D gene: NA
clone size: NA
V gene: TRBV6-5

CDR3 DNA: TGTGCCAGTAGTATAGAACCCAGCCTCCGCTCCTCTGGGGCCAACGTCCTGACTTTC
CDR3 protein: CASSIEPSLRSSGANVLTF
J gene: TRBJ2-6
D gene: NA
clone size: few
V gene: TRBV19

CDR3 DNA: TGTGCCAGCAGCTTATCCCCCGGGGGGGGAGAGCAGTTCTTC
CDR3 protein: CASSLSPGGGEQFF
J gene: TRBJ2-1
D gene: TRBD2
clone size: NA
V gene: TRBV7-2